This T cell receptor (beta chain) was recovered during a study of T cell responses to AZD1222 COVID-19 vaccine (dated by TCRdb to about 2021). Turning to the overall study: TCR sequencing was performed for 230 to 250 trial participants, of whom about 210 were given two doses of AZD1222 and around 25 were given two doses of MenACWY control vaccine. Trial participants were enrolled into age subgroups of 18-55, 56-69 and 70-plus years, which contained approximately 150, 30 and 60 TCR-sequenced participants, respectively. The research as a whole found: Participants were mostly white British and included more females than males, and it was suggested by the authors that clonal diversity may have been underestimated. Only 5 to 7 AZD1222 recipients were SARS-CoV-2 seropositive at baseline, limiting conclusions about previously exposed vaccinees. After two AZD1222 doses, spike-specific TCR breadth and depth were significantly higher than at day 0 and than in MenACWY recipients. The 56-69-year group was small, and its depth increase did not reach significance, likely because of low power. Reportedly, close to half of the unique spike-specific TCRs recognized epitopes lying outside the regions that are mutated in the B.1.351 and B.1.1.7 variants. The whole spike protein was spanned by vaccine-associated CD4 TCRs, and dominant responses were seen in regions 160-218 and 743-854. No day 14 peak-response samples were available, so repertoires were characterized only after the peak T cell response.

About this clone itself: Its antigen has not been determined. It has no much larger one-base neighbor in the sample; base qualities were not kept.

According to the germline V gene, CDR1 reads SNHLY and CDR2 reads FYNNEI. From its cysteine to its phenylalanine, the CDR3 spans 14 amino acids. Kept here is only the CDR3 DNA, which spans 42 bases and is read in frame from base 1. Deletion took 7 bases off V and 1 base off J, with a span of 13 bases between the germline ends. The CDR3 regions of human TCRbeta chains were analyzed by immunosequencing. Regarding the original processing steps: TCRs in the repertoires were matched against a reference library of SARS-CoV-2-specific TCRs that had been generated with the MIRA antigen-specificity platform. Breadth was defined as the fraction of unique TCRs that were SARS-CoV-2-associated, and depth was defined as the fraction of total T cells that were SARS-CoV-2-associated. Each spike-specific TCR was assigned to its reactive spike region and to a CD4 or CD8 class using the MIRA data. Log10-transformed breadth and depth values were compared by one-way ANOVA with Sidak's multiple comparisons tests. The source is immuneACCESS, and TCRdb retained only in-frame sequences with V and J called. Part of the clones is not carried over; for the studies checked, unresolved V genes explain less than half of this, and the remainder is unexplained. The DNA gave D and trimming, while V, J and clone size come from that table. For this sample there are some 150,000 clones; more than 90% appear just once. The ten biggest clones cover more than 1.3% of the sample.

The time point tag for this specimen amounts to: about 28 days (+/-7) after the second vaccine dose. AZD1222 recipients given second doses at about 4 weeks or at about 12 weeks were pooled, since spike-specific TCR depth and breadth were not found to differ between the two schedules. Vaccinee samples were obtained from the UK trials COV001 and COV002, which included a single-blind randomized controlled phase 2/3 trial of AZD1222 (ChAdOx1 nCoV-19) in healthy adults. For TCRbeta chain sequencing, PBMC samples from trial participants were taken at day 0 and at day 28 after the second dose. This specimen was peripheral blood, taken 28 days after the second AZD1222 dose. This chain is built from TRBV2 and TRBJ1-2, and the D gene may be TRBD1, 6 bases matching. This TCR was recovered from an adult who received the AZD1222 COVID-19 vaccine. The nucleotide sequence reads TGTGCCAGCATGGAACAGGGTGTTAACTATGGCTACACCTTC. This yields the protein CASMEQGVNYGYTF.